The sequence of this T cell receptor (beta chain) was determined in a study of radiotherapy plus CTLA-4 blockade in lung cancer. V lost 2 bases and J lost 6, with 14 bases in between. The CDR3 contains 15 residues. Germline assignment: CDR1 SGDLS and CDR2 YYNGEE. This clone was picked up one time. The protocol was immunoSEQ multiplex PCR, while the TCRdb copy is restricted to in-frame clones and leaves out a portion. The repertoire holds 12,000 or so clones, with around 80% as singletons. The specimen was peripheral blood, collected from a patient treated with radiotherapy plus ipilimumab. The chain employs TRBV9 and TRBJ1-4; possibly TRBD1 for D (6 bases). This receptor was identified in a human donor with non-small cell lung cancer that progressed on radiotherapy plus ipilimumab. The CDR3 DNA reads TGTGCCAGCAGCGTGAGGGGGGAAGTGGATGAAAAACTGTTTTTT. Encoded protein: CASSVRGEVDEKLFF.